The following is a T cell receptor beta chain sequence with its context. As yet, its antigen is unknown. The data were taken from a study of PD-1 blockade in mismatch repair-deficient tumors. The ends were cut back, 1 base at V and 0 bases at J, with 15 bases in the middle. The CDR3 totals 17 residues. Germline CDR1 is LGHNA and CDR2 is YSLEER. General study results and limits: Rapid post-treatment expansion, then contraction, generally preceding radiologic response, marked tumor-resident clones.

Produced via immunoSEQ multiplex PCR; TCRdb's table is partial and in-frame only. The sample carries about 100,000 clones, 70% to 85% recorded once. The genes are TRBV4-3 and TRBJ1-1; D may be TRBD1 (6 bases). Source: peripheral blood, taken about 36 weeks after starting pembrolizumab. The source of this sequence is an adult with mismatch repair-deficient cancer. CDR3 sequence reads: CASSQAARQELNTEAFF. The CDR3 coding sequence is TGCGCCAGCAGCCAAGCGGCGCGACAGGAACTGAACACTGAAGCTTTCTTT.